This T cell receptor beta chain was documented in a study of cytomegalovirus exposure and HLA in healthy donors. General study findings and limits: The authors listed 150 to 200 TCR beta chains as cytomegalovirus-associated. For most TCR sequences rarity was the rule, although some public TCRs occurred in many donors.

Sequenced by immunoSEQ multiplex PCR; TCRdb stores in-frame clones only, minus some. The repertoire holds about 110,000 clones, with roughly 89% as singletons. These donors were members of the approximately 110-subject validation cohort, a group separate from the roughly 700-subject first cohort. As concerns this clone: The antigen remains unidentified.

V lost 5 bases and J lost 0; bases outside the gene matches: 4. This CDR3 comprises 15 residues. Germline V gene sequence: CDR1 LNHDA, CDR2 SQIVND (reference sequence). This sequence joins TRBV19 and TRBJ2-1; 7 nucleotides agree with TRBD1. The clonotype comes from a woman aged 18-35 years in good health and CMV-seronegative. The specimen was PBMCs. The CDR3 here is CASSLQGISYNEQFF. CDR3 sequence (DNA): TGTGCCAGTAGTCTACAGGGGATCTCCTACAATGAGCAGTTCTTC.